Included here is one T cell receptor (beta chain) sequence, with context. This entry is derived from a study of control samples from healthy donors and cancer patients. Some clones are missing from TCRdb's copy, which holds only in-frame ones; the method was immunoSEQ multiplex PCR. The sample lists tens of thousands of clones; under 90% were seen once. Germline-derived CDR1 and CDR2 are MNHEY and SVGEGT. The CDR3 runs to 16 residues. V lost 6 bases to trimming and J lost 0 bases, with 16 bases between them. This clonotype was obtained from a man aged 50-60 years in good health. Sequencing used blood. The genes are TRBV6-2 or TRBV6-3 and TRBJ2-3; weak D call: TRBD1 (6 bases). The CDR3 nucleotides are TGTGCCAGCAGCCTTACAGGGATCCGTAGCACAGATACGCAGTATTTT. Its protein product is CASSLTGIRSTDTQYF.